This is a list of T cell receptor beta chains from one sample in a study of blood T cell repertoires in COVID-19. Measured with immunoSEQ multiplex PCR; TCRdb has only the in-frame clones, and not every one. The data contain 650,000 to 800,000 clones, 90% of them singletons. The sequencing input was peripheral blood. The receptors originated from a woman between 18 and 30 years old with acute or convalescent COVID-19. Both conserved end residues are part of each CDR3. D genes are given only for firm matches. Size is omitted from some rows. Given values are once, few, many or a class for expanded clones.

cdr3_length: 15; clone_size: -; j_call: TRBJ1-2; v_call: TRBV19; d_call: TRBD1; cdr3_aa: CASSPLDRGRYGYTF; cdr3_nt: TGTGCCAGTAGTCCCCTGGACAGGGGAAGGTATGGCTACACCTTC
cdr3_length: 14; clone_size: few; j_call: TRBJ2-7; v_call: TRBV5-6; d_call: TRBD1; cdr3_aa: CASSWGTGSYEQYF; cdr3_nt: TGTGCCAGCAGCTGGGGGACAGGGAGCTACGAGCAGTACTTC
cdr3_length: 13; clone_size: -; j_call: TRBJ1-2; v_call: TRBV27; d_call: -; cdr3_aa: CASSRTLNYGYTF; cdr3_nt: TGTGCCAGCAGTCGGACACTAAACTATGGCTACACCTTC
cdr3_length: 14; clone_size: -; j_call: TRBJ1-1; v_call: TRBV7-9; d_call: -; cdr3_aa: CASSPSWGGTEAFF; cdr3_nt: TGTGCCAGCAGCCCGAGTTGGGGGGGCACTGAAGCTTTCTTT
cdr3_length: 14; clone_size: -; j_call: TRBJ1-2; v_call: TRBV6-1; d_call: TRBD1; cdr3_aa: CASSDWQGAEGYTF; cdr3_nt: TGTGCCAGCAGTGATTGGCAGGGGGCGGAAGGCTACACCTTC
cdr3_length: 14; clone_size: -; j_call: TRBJ1-6; v_call: TRBV9; d_call: -; cdr3_aa: CASNLGSYNSPLHF; cdr3_nt: TGTGCCAGCAATCTAGGATCCTATAATTCACCCCTCCACTTT
cdr3_length: 16; clone_size: few; j_call: TRBJ1-3; v_call: TRBV27; d_call: TRBD1; cdr3_aa: CASSLTGGISGNTIYF; cdr3_nt: TGTGCCAGCAGTTTAACAGGGGGAATCTCTGGAAACACCATATATTTT
cdr3_length: 13; clone_size: once; j_call: TRBJ1-4; v_call: TRBV29-1; d_call: TRBD1; cdr3_aa: CSVGTGTNEKLFF; cdr3_nt: TGCAGCGTTGGGACAGGGACTAATGAAAAACTGTTTTTT
cdr3_length: 11; clone_size: few; j_call: TRBJ1-2; v_call: TRBV30; d_call: -; cdr3_aa: CAWSPGVGYTF; cdr3_nt: TGTGCCTGGAGTCCAGGGGTTGGCTACACCTTC
cdr3_length: 13; clone_size: -; j_call: TRBJ2-5; v_call: TRBV12-3/TRBV12-4; d_call: -; cdr3_aa: CASDNSPTETQYF; cdr3_nt: TGTGCCAGCGATAACAGTCCCACGGAGACCCAGTACTTC
cdr3_length: 14; clone_size: -; j_call: TRBJ1-1; v_call: TRBV5-1; d_call: -; cdr3_aa: CASSPGKMNTEAFF; cdr3_nt: TGCGCCAGCAGCCCGGGGAAGATGAACACTGAAGCTTTCTTT
cdr3_length: 12; clone_size: -; j_call: TRBJ2-7; v_call: TRBV20-1; d_call: -; cdr3_aa: CSASGSSYEQYF; cdr3_nt: TGCAGTGCTAGTGGGAGCTCCTACGAGCAGTACTTC
cdr3_length: 13; clone_size: -; j_call: TRBJ1-6; v_call: TRBV19; d_call: -; cdr3_aa: CASRPGVGSPLHF; cdr3_nt: TGTGCCAGTAGACCAGGGGTCGGGTCACCCCTCCACTTT
cdr3_length: 12; clone_size: -; j_call: TRBJ1-2; v_call: TRBV10-2; d_call: TRBD1; cdr3_aa: CASMGQVGGYTF; cdr3_nt: TGCGCCAGTATGGGACAGGTCGGTGGCTACACCTTC
cdr3_length: 11; clone_size: -; j_call: TRBJ2-1; v_call: TRBV12-3/TRBV12-4; d_call: -; cdr3_aa: CASTLRDEQFF; cdr3_nt: TGTGCCAGCACCCTGAGGGATGAGCAGTTCTTC
cdr3_length: 15; clone_size: once; j_call: TRBJ2-5; v_call: TRBV10-3; d_call: -; cdr3_aa: CAARPGAVLQETQYF; cdr3_nt: TGTGCCGCCCGACCCGGCGCGGTCCTCCAAGAGACCCAGTACTTC
cdr3_length: 15; clone_size: -; j_call: TRBJ2-7; v_call: TRBV19; d_call: TRBD2; cdr3_aa: CASSPKLAGGPEQYF; cdr3_nt: TGTGCCAGTAGTCCCAAACTAGCGGGGGGGCCAGAGCAGTACTTC
cdr3_length: 18; clone_size: -; j_call: TRBJ2-3; v_call: TRBV13; d_call: -; cdr3_aa: CASSFLLAKSRGTDTQYF; cdr3_nt: TGTGCCAGCAGCTTTTTGTTGGCCAAAAGTCGTGGCACAGATACGCAGTATTTT
cdr3_length: 14; clone_size: -; j_call: TRBJ1-6; v_call: TRBV5-1; d_call: -; cdr3_aa: CASSLQISESPLHF; cdr3_nt: TGCGCCAGCAGCTTGCAGATTTCCGAATCACCCCTCCACTTT
cdr3_length: 14; clone_size: -; j_call: TRBJ2-7; v_call: TRBV28; d_call: -; cdr3_aa: CASSLFAGIYEQYF; cdr3_nt: TGTGCCAGCAGTTTATTTGCAGGGATCTACGAGCAGTACTTC
cdr3_length: 18; clone_size: -; j_call: TRBJ2-7; v_call: TRBV4-3; d_call: -; cdr3_aa: CASSQKRGGQGTHYEQYF; cdr3_nt: TGCGCCAGCAGCCAAAAGAGAGGCGGGCAGGGGACCCACTACGAGCAGTACTTC
cdr3_length: 12; clone_size: -; j_call: TRBJ2-1; v_call: TRBV11-3; d_call: -; cdr3_aa: CASSLGSGEQFF; cdr3_nt: TGTGCCAGCAGCTTAGGTTCCGGTGAGCAGTTCTTC
cdr3_length: 14; clone_size: once; j_call: TRBJ1-2; v_call: TRBV4-1; d_call: TRBD1; cdr3_aa: CASSQVGTAPGYTF; cdr3_nt: TGCGCCAGCAGCCAAGTAGGGACAGCCCCTGGCTACACCTTC
cdr3_length: 14; clone_size: -; j_call: TRBJ2-7; v_call: TRBV9; d_call: TRBD1; cdr3_aa: CASSPWAGGDEQYF; cdr3_nt: TGTGCCAGCAGCCCGTGGGCAGGGGGCGACGAGCAGTACTTC
cdr3_length: 14; clone_size: once; j_call: TRBJ1-4; v_call: TRBV9; d_call: -; cdr3_aa: CASSLSGEGEKLFF; cdr3_nt: TGTGCCAGCAGCTTAAGCGGGGAGGGTGAAAAACTGTTTTTT
cdr3_length: 15; clone_size: -; j_call: TRBJ1-2; v_call: TRBV6-4; d_call: TRBD1; cdr3_aa: CASSAGTDSNYGYTF; cdr3_nt: TGTGCCAGCAGCGCTGGGACAGACTCTAACTATGGCTACACCTTC
cdr3_length: 15; clone_size: -; j_call: TRBJ2-3; v_call: TRBV27; d_call: -; cdr3_aa: CASSLGRGSGYTQYF; cdr3_nt: TGTGCCAGCAGTTTAGGGCGGGGCTCGGGTTATACGCAGTATTTT
cdr3_length: 13; clone_size: -; j_call: TRBJ1-2; v_call: TRBV7-9; d_call: -; cdr3_aa: CASSPKDSYGYTF; cdr3_nt: TGTGCCAGCAGCCCGAAGGACAGCTATGGCTACACCTTC
cdr3_length: 13; clone_size: -; j_call: TRBJ1-2; v_call: TRBV27; d_call: TRBD1; cdr3_aa: CATHRQGTYGYTF; cdr3_nt: TGTGCCACCCACCGACAGGGGACCTATGGCTACACCTTC
cdr3_length: 17; clone_size: -; j_call: TRBJ2-3; v_call: TRBV18; d_call: TRBD2; cdr3_aa: CASSLGTSGLGTDTQYF; cdr3_nt: TGTGCCAGCTCACTCGGGACTAGCGGGCTCGGGACAGATACGCAGTATTTT
cdr3_length: 15; clone_size: -; j_call: TRBJ1-2; v_call: TRBV24-1; d_call: -; cdr3_aa: CATSDRTARDDGYTF; cdr3_nt: TGTGCCACCAGTGATCGGACAGCCCGAGACGATGGCTACACCTTC
cdr3_length: 13; clone_size: -; j_call: TRBJ1-2; v_call: TRBV12-3/TRBV12-4; d_call: TRBD1; cdr3_aa: CASRLDRVDGYTF; cdr3_nt: TGTGCCAGCAGGCTAGACAGGGTTGATGGCTACACCTTC
cdr3_length: 16; clone_size: -; j_call: TRBJ2-1; v_call: TRBV19; d_call: TRBD1; cdr3_aa: CASSPKGRGSYIEQFF; cdr3_nt: TGTGCCAGTAGCCCGAAAGGCAGGGGGTCCTACATTGAGCAGTTCTTC
cdr3_length: 11; clone_size: -; j_call: TRBJ1-3; v_call: TRBV2; d_call: -; cdr3_aa: CASTGGNTIYF; cdr3_nt: TGTGCCAGCACCGGGGGAAACACCATATATTTT
cdr3_length: 16; clone_size: -; j_call: TRBJ2-4; v_call: TRBV24-1; d_call: -; cdr3_aa: CATSDPRGITKNIQYF; cdr3_nt: TGTGCCACCAGTGATCCCAGAGGTATCACCAAAAACATTCAGTACTTC
cdr3_length: 18; clone_size: -; j_call: TRBJ2-6; v_call: TRBV5-1; d_call: TRBD1; cdr3_aa: CASSLSTGGEAGANVLTF; cdr3_nt: TGCGCCAGCAGCTTGTCGACAGGGGGCGAAGCTGGGGCCAACGTCCTGACTTTC
cdr3_length: 12; clone_size: -; j_call: TRBJ2-1; v_call: TRBV5-1; d_call: -; cdr3_aa: CASSHSYNEQFF; cdr3_nt: TGCGCCAGCAGCCACTCCTACAATGAGCAGTTCTTC
cdr3_length: 13; clone_size: -; j_call: TRBJ1-5; v_call: TRBV19; d_call: -; cdr3_aa: CASSISGGQPQHF; cdr3_nt: TGTGCCAGTAGTATTTCGGGGGGTCAGCCCCAGCATTTT
cdr3_length: 11; clone_size: -; j_call: TRBJ1-2; v_call: TRBV2; d_call: -; cdr3_aa: CATRTSGQSLF; cdr3_nt: TGTGCCACCAGAACGAGTGGGCAGAGTCTCTTC
cdr3_length: 16; clone_size: -; j_call: TRBJ1-6; v_call: TRBV4-1; d_call: -; cdr3_aa: CASSQVSGKTNSPLHF; cdr3_nt: TGCGCCAGCAGCCAAGTATCCGGGAAGACTAATTCACCCCTCCACTTT
cdr3_length: 14; clone_size: -; j_call: TRBJ2-2; v_call: TRBV7-6; d_call: TRBD1; cdr3_aa: CASSEGQDGGELFF; cdr3_nt: TGTGCCAGCAGCGAGGGACAGGACGGCGGGGAGCTGTTTTTT
cdr3_length: 13; clone_size: -; j_call: TRBJ1-6; v_call: TRBV15; d_call: TRBD1; cdr3_aa: CATQGAYNSPLHF; cdr3_nt: TGTGCCACCCAGGGGGCCTATAATTCACCCCTCCACTTT
cdr3_length: 15; clone_size: -; j_call: TRBJ1-1; v_call: TRBV5-1; d_call: TRBD1; cdr3_aa: CASSEARGSDTEAFF; cdr3_nt: TGCGCCAGCAGCGAAGCCAGGGGGTCGGACACTGAAGCTTTCTTT
cdr3_length: 15; clone_size: -; j_call: TRBJ2-3; v_call: TRBV7-9; d_call: TRBD2; cdr3_aa: CASSARRGDPDTQYF; cdr3_nt: TGTGCCAGCAGCGCACGGCGGGGGGATCCAGATACGCAGTATTTT
cdr3_length: 15; clone_size: -; j_call: TRBJ2-3; v_call: TRBV3-1/TRBV3-2; d_call: -; cdr3_aa: CASSQEDWSTDTQYF; cdr3_nt: TGTGCCAGCAGCCAAGAGGACTGGAGCACAGATACGCAGTATTTT
cdr3_length: 13; clone_size: -; j_call: TRBJ1-1; v_call: TRBV29-1; d_call: -; cdr3_aa: CSVRSGSNTEAFF; cdr3_nt: TGCAGCGTTCGATCAGGGTCGAACACTGAAGCTTTCTTT
cdr3_length: 14; clone_size: -; j_call: TRBJ2-1; v_call: TRBV9; d_call: -; cdr3_aa: CASSRGGAGNEQFF; cdr3_nt: TGTGCCAGCAGCCGAGGGGGGGCGGGCAATGAGCAGTTCTTC
cdr3_length: 16; clone_size: -; j_call: TRBJ1-2; v_call: TRBV27; d_call: -; cdr3_aa: CASSPSLMTTDYGYTF; cdr3_nt: TGTGCCAGCAGTCCTTCCCTTATGACGACTGATTATGGCTACACCTTC
cdr3_length: 15; clone_size: -; j_call: TRBJ2-2; v_call: TRBV3-1/TRBV3-2; d_call: TRBD1; cdr3_aa: CASSQAGGVTGELFF; cdr3_nt: TGTGCCAGCAGCCAAGCAGGGGGCGTCACCGGGGAGCTGTTTTTT
cdr3_length: 14; clone_size: -; j_call: TRBJ1-6; v_call: TRBV2; d_call: TRBD1; cdr3_aa: CASSGGQGRSPLHF; cdr3_nt: TGTGCCAGCAGTGGGGGACAGGGCCGGTCACCCCTCCACTTT